A single T cell receptor (beta chain) is shown here with its context. Its antigen is not known. Germline assignment: CDR1 MNHEY and CDR2 SVGEGT. Unmatched junction bases numbered 13, after V lost 5 bases and J lost 4 bases. The CDR3 totals 17 residues. These data are taken from a study of T cell responses to AZD1222 COVID-19 vaccine. Study-level points and caveats: Repertoire samples came only from after the peak T cell response. CD4 TCRs associated with vaccination spanned spike, dominating at 160-218 and 743-854. Reportedly, close to half of spike-specific TCRs are directed against unmutated variant regions.

The method was immunoSEQ multiplex PCR; TCRdb's version includes in-frame clones alone and lacks a portion of them. This table holds about 150,000 clones, 75% to 95% found once. This chain connects TRBV6-2 or TRBV6-3 to TRBJ2-2; 7 bases line up with TRBD1. The clonotype originates from an adult who received the AZD1222 COVID-19 vaccine. The input for sequencing was peripheral blood, taken 28 days after the second AZD1222 dose. In nucleotides, the CDR3 is TGTGCCAGCAGTCGCCAGACAGGGTCACCTTCCACCGGGGAGCTGTTTTTT. Translated, it gives CASSRQTGSPSTGELFF.